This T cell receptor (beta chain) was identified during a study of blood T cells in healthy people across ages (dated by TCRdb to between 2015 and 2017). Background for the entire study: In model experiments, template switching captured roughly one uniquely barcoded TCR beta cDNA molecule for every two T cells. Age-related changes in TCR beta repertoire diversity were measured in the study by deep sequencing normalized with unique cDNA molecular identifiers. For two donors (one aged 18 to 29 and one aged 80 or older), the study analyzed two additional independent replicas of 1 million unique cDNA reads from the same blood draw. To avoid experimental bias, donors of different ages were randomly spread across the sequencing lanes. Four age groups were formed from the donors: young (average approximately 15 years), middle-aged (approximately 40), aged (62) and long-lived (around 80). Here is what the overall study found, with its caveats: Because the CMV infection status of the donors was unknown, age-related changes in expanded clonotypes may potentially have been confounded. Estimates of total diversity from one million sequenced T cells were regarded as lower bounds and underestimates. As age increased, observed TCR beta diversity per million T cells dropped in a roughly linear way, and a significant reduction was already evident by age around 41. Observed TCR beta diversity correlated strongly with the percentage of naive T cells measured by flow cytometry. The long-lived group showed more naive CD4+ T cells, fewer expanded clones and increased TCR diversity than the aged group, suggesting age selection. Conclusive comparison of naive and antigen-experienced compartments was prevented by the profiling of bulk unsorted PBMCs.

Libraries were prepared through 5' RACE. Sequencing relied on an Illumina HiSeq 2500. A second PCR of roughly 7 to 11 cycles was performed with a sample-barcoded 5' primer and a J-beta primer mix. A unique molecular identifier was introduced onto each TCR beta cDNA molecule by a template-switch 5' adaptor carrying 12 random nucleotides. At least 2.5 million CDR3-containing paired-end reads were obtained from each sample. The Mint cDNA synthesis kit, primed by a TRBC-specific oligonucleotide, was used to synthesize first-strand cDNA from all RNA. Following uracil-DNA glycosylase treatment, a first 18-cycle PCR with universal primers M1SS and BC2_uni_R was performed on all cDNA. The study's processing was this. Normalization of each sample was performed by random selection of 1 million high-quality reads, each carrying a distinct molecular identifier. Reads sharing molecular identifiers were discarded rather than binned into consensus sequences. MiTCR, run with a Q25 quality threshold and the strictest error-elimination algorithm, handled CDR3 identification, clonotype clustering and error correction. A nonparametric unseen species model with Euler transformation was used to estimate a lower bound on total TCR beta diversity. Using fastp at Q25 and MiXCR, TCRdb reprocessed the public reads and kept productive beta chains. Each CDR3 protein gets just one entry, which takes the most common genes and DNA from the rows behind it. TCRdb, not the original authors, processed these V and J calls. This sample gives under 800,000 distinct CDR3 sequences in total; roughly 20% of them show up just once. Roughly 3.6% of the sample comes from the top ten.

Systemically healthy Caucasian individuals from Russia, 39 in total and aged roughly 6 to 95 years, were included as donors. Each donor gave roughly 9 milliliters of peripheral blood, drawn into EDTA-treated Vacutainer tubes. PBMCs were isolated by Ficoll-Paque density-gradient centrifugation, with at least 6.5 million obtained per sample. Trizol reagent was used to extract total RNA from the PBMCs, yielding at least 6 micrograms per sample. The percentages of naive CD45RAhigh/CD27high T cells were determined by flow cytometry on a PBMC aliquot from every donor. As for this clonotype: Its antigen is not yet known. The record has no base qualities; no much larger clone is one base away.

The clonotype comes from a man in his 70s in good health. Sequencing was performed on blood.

The CDR3 reads CASSGRMGGPSYEQYF. The sequence in DNA is TGTGCCAGCAGTGGGCGTATGGGCGGGCCCTCCTACGAGCAGTACTTC. Recombination linked TRBV2 to TRBJ2-5; TRBD2 is perhaps the D gene, given 5 matching bases. The J call may be faulty, since TRBJ2-7 better matches the DNA end. Via the germline V gene, CDR1 is SNHLY and CDR2 FYNNEI. Including the terminal cysteine and phenylalanine, the CDR3 comprises 16 residues. This entry keeps only the CDR3 DNA: 48 bases, framed from base 1.